Listed here is a single T cell receptor (beta chain). This CDR3 is 19 amino acids long. Germline V gene lookup returns CDR1 SGHKS and CDR2 YYEKEE (reference sequence). Trimming took 5 bases from V and 2 from J; bases not matched to a gene: 14. The data derive from a study of T-cell memory formation after mild COVID-19. MiXCR was run by TCRdb on the 5' RACE reads, yielding one entry per CDR3 protein. The sample records hundreds of thousands of distinct CDR3 sequences, roughly a fifth being singletons. The V gene is TRBV5-5, the J gene TRBJ2-7; 15 bases match TRBD2. The receptor was isolated from an adult woman who had mild COVID-19 (a few samples of this study predate the infection). Cell type and time point are not known. Sequenced: PBMCs or a T cell subset sorted from them (not recorded which). CDR3 DNA sequence: TGTGCCAGCAGAGCCAGAGGACTAGCGGGAGGGCCTGGGACCTACGAGCAGTACTTC. Translation gives CASRARGLAGGPGTYEQYF.